The 15 T cell receptor beta chains below all came from one sample that was sequenced in a study of T-cell memory formation after mild COVID-19. TCRdb recomputed calls from the 5' RACE reads with MiXCR, one row per CDR3 protein. The sample yields around 200,000 distinct CDR3 sequences, over 9.5% seen once. The sequenced sample consisted of PBMCs or a T cell subset sorted from them (not recorded which). These receptors came from a young man who had mild COVID-19 (a few samples of this study predate the infection). Cell type and time point are not known.

This chain uses TRBV5-4 with TRBJ2-2; D remains ambiguous. CDR1 SGHNT and CDR2 YYREEE come from the germline V gene (reference sequence). This CDR3 region has 14 residues. V shed 3 bases and J shed 7 bases, with 13 bases lying between them. DNA for the CDR3: TGTGCCAGCAGCTCCCGTAACTGGGGCGGGGAGCTGTTTTTT. Encoded protein: CASSSRNWGGELFF.

The table lists this clonotype with a few counts. The V call is TRBV5-1, the J call TRBJ2-5, with D perhaps TRBD2 (6 bases). Trimming took 4 bases from V and 2 from J, leaving 18 bases between them. CDR1 and CDR2 (germline): SGHRS, YFSETQ. CDR3 length: 16 amino acids. The CDR3 protein is CASSGGPGLPQETQYF. The CDR3 nucleotides are TGCGCCAGCAGCGGCGGTCCGGGACTCCCGCAAGAGACCCAGTACTTC.

This clonotype was detected a few times. The J gene is TRBJ2-1, the V gene TRBV7-2; possible D gene TRBD1, 6 bases. The V gene lost 1 base and the J gene lost 7 bases, with 14 bases spanning the gap. The germline gives CDR1 SGHTA, CDR2 FQGNSA. There are 15 residues in the CDR3. In DNA form, the CDR3 reads TGTGCCAGCAGCTTAGGTTTAGGGGGTAGGAATGAGCAGTTCTTC. It specifies CASSLGLGGRNEQFF.

This rearrangement joins TRBV6-2 or TRBV6-3 to TRBJ2-7, with 7 bases that match TRBD1. Germline assignment: CDR1 MNHEY and CDR2 SVGEGT. V lost 0 bases to trimming and J lost 4 bases; unmatched junction nucleotides: 6. The CDR3 length is 15 residues. Here the CDR3 reads CASSYSTGTAYEQYV. CDR3 DNA: TGTGCCAGCAGTTACTCCACCGGGACAGCTTACGAGCAGTACGTC.

This clonotype was seen only a few times. The rearrangement links TRBV14 to TRBJ2-3, with D possibly matching TRBD1 (6 bases). Looked up from germline, CDR1 is SGHDN and CDR2 is FVKESK. V was trimmed by 1 base and J by 8 bases, leaving 19 bases between them. The CDR3 length is 16 residues. CDR3 bases: TGTGCCAGCAGCCAAGCCTTCACAGGGAATGGTGGTACGCAGTATTTT. Translation: CASSQAFTGNGGTQYF.

V gene TRBV29-1 combines with J gene TRBJ1-3; D call uncertain. This CDR3 is 13 amino acids long. V lost 2 bases, J lost 2 bases, and 7 bases lay in between. The germline V gene has CDR1 SQVTM and CDR2 ANQGSEA. CDR3 coding DNA: TGCAGCGTTGAACGGAGGGCTGGAAACACCATATATTTT. Its translation: CSVERRAGNTIYF.

This clonotype was observed a handful of times. In DNA form, the CDR3 reads TGTGCCAGCAGTCCCCGGAGGGGCACGGGCTACACCTTC. Residues: CASSPRRGTGYTF. The rearrangement links TRBV12-3 or TRBV12-4 to TRBJ1-2; a possible D gene is TRBD1 (5 bases). V lost 5 bases and J 8 bases, leaving 15 bases between the germline ends. The CDR3 length is 13 residues.

This sequence joins TRBV19 and TRBJ2-5; no reliable D call. Germline V gene lookup returns CDR1 LNHDA and CDR2 SQIVND (reference sequence). Trimming stripped 3 bases from V and 7 bases from J, with 12 bases between. CDR3 length: 13 residues. The CDR3 sequence is CASSMDVSGTQYF. DNA for the CDR3: TGTGCCAGTAGTATGGACGTGTCAGGGACCCAGTACTTC. The whole variable domain, remainder taken from reference TRBV19 and TRBJ2-5, is DGGITQSPKYLFRKEGQNVTLSCEQNLNHDAMYWYRQDPGQGLRLIYYSQIVNDFQKGDIAEGYSVSREKKESFPLTVTSAQKNPTAFYLCASSMDVSGTQYFGPGTRLLVL.

In its sample, this clonotype was seen a few times. The J gene is TRBJ1-2, the V gene TRBV10-3, with D perhaps matching TRBD1 (6 bases). Germline V gives CDR1 ENHRY, CDR2 SYGVKD. V was cut by 3 bases and J by 4 bases, with 12 bases left in between. The CDR3 contains 14 residues. CDR3 nucleotide sequence: TGTGCCATCAGTGATCAGGGGTCCGGCTATGGCTACACCTTC. Translation: CAISDQGSGYGYTF.

In this sample, this clonotype turned up once. J is TRBJ1-6 and V is TRBV10-3; no definite D call. V lost 4 bases and J lost 8, with 6 bases in between. The V gene's germline CDR1 is ENHRY and CDR2 SYGVKD. The CDR3 is made up of 12 amino acids. CDR3 in DNA: TGTGCCATCAGTGGAAGGGATTCACCCCTCCACTTT. The encoded protein is CAISGRDSPLHF.

The chain is built from TRBV5-6 and TRBJ2-7; perhaps TRBD2 as D (5 bases). Per the germline V gene, CDR1 is SGHDT and CDR2 is YYEEEE. Trimming removed 0 bases from V and 4 bases from J, with 8 bases in between. The CDR3 is made up of 13 amino acids. For the CDR3, the DNA is TGTGCCAGCAGCTTGGGTAGCGAGTACGAGCAGTACGTC. Encoded protein: CASSLGSEYEQYV.

The chain couples TRBV5-1 to TRBJ2-7, with unresolved D. The V and J ends lost 0 bases and 6 bases respectively, with 10 bases between them. CDR1 is SGHRS, CDR2 YFSETQ, per germline. This CDR3 is 13 amino acids long. The CDR3 spells CASSLEGIGEQYV. Here the CDR3 DNA reads TGCGCCAGCAGCTTGGAGGGTATCGGCGAGCAGTACGTC.

The chain joins TRBV23-1 to TRBJ2-2; D is possibly TRBD2 (6 bases). TRBV23-1 is sorted into the ORF group, with uncertain function. This CDR3 is built from 14 residues. V lost 1 base to trimming and J lost 9 bases, with 12 bases between them. The CDR3 DNA reads as TGCGCCAGCAGTCAATTCCAGGGACTCTGGGAGCTGTTTTTT. Translated: CASSQFQGLWELFF.

There are many counts of this clonotype. CDR3 DNA: TGTGCCATCAGTGGGGGACAGGGGGTCAATGAGCAGTTCTTC. Residues: CAISGGQGVNEQFF. The gene calls are TRBV10-3 and TRBJ2-1, with 11 bases matching TRBD1. Losses at the gene ends were 4 bases for V and 6 bases for J; bases not matched to a gene: 2. Germline loops: CDR1 ENHRY, CDR2 SYGVKD. The CDR3 has 14 residues.

This clonotype showed up just a few times. The chain couples TRBV20-1 to TRBJ1-2; maybe TRBD1 (6 bases). The CDR3 covers 14 residues. The ends were cut back, 0 bases at V and 8 bases at J, with 16 bases in the middle. Germline assignment: CDR1 DFQATT and CDR2 SNEGSKA (reference sequence). This chain's CDR3 is CSARDVGGAEGYTF. The CDR3 nucleotides read TGCAGTGCTAGAGATGTCGGGGGCGCGGAAGGCTACACCTTC.